This TCR beta chain was sequenced for a study of tumour-infiltrating T cells in Burkitt lymphoma. As for the study in general: The Burkitt lymphoma cohort spanned all epidemiological subtypes. Repertoire clonality predicted overall and progression-free survival.

The table came from immunoSEQ multiplex PCR; TCRdb's copy has only in-frame clones and leaves some out. The table lists under 2,500 clones, roughly 14% of them singletons, with around 10% in the top ten. This receptor was identified in a human donor with Burkitt lymphoma. The source material was tumor tissue.

CDR3 DNA sequence: TGCAGTGCTAGCGGAGATACGCAGTATTTT. This sequence encodes CSASGDTQYF. J is TRBJ2-3 and V is TRBV20-1; no definite D call. Trimming removed 3 bases at V and 5 bases at J, with 3 bases between. CDR3 length: 10 residues. CDR1 and CDR2 (germline): DFQATT, SNEGSKA (reference sequence).